Detailed here is one T cell receptor (beta chain). Libraries were prepared by immunoSEQ multiplex PCR; TCRdb keeps only in-frame clonotypes and omits some of them. The table includes roughly 110,000 clones, around 92% detected once. The data were obtained in a study of T cell responses to AZD1222 COVID-19 vaccine. V was pared by 4 bases and J by 1 base, with 6 bases of the junction left unmatched. There are 17 residues in the CDR3. Per germline, CDR1 SGHNT and CDR2 YYREEE (reference sequence). The TCR originated in an adult in good health. Specimen: peripheral blood, collected on day 0 of AZD1222 vaccination. The gene calls are TRBV5-4 and TRBJ2-7; 15 nucleotides align to TRBD2. CDR3: CASSRGLAGGISYEQYF. In nucleotides, the CDR3 is TGTGCCAGCAGCCGGGGACTAGCGGGGGGAATTTCCTACGAGCAGTACTTC.